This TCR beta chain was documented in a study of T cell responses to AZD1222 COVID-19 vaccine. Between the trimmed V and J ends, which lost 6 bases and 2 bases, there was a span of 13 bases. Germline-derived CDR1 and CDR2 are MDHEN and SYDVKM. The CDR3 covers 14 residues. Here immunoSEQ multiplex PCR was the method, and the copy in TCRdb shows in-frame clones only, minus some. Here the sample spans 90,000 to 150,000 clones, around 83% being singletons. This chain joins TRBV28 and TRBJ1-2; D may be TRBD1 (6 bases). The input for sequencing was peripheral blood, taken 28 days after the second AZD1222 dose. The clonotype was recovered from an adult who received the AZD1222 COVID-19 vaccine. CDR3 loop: CASRDRGANYGYTF. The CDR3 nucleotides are TGTGCCAGCAGGGATAGGGGGGCCAACTATGGCTACACCTTC.